This T cell receptor (beta chain) was captured in a study of T cells in Graves' hyperthyroidism and ophthalmopathy (dated by TCRdb to the late 2010s). Concerning the study at large: Peripheral blood was collected at initial diagnosis, before any treatment. To identify TCR V-J signatures that set the groups apart, the researchers used a discovery cohort of approximately 98 patients, made up of 40 to 45 with Graves' ophthalmopathy and 57 with stable Graves' hyperthyroidism. Prospective prediction of ophthalmopathy was tested in an independent validation cohort of 18 to 20 hyperthyroidism patients and 17 patients who later progressed to ophthalmopathy. The 90 to 100 discovery patients were randomly divided into training and test sets at a 7:3 ratio. In several Graves' hyperthyroidism patients, the study also compared T-cell repertoires from thyroid tissue with T-cell repertoires from blood. Following sampling, methimazole starting at 30 mg daily was given to hyperthyroidism patients, and high-dose intravenous methylprednisolone was given to ophthalmopathy patients. The paper describes TCR Vbeta CDR3 sequencing of about 140 peripheral blood samples, made up of about 40 ophthalmopathy patients, 70 to 75 hyperthyroidism patients and 17 progressor patients.

Graves' hyperthyroidism was defined as stable when no progression to ophthalmopathy occurred over 18 months of follow-up. Hyperthyroidism patients were newly diagnosed, had a disease duration of under 2 months, and were aged 18 to 65 years. The study excluded patients with uncontrolled infections, other autoimmune diseases, pregnancy or lactation. Clinical symptoms, serum thyroxine and TRAb, thyroid ultrasound, and orbital computed tomography formed the basis for the diagnoses. PBMCs were separated from roughly 10 ml of fresh peripheral blood using Ficoll-Paque density gradient centrifugation. Trizol reagent was used to extract total RNA, and RNA quality was then checked on an Agilent 2100 Bioanalyzer. The TCR beta CDR3 regions were amplified from the RNA transcripts. The first round of RT-PCR for the TCR CDR3 was performed with the HTBI primer set and the Qiagen OneStep RT-PCR kit. A second multiplex PCR round built the libraries, followed by size selection and purification. Sequencing of the libraries was done on an Illumina HiSeq2000 using paired-end 100 bp reads. Processing in the source paper ran as follows. Raw data were processed with SOAPnuke, discarding reads with adapters, uncalled bases, mean Phred below 15, or no exact constant-primer or identifier match. COPE v1.2.5 was used to merge the high-quality paired reads, and each unique nucleotide sequence was defined as a clonotype. MiTCR v1.1 was used to align clonotypes to the IMGT TRBV, TRBD and TRBJ reference segments. The analysis was restricted to V-J combinations with a frequency above 0.0001, which together covered about 99% of the repertoires. The TCS score was defined as F50 (clonal expansion) divided by E x V (chaos), with BLOSUM62-based TCRdist calculated between CDR3 peptides within each V-J. Welch's t-statistics and random forest reduced around 550 V-J features to about 13, which were used in a naive Bayes classifier (R e1071). The public reads were run again by TCRdb, first through fastp at Q25 and then through MiXCR, and only productive beta chains were kept. Every distinct CDR3 protein forms one entry, paired with its most common genes and DNA. TCRdb, not the original authors, processed these V and J calls. Within this sample are some 460,000 distinct CDR3 sequences, with 15% to 18% of them counted one time only. The ten largest account for around 7.7% of the sample.

This clonotype has a count of ten or more. There is no known antigen for this receptor. The record has no base qualities; no much larger clone is one base away. Via the germline V gene (reference sequence), CDR1 is SGHKS and CDR2 YYEKEE. Trimming costs V 7 bases and J 4 bases, and their ends lie 12 bases apart. Taken from cysteine to phenylalanine, the CDR3 has 13 residues. The entry retains the CDR3 DNA only, 39 bases that are in frame from base 1. Broader findings and caveats from the paper: Most expanded thyroid clonotypes (frequency above 0.001) were also detected in blood, suggesting blood repertoires may reflect thyroid immune responses. During validation, the model predicted progression to ophthalmopathy a median of roughly 7.1 months ahead of onset, with approximately 71% sensitivity and almost 75% specificity. No statistical method was used to set the sample size in advance, and investigators knew the group allocation. A model built on a 13 V-J signature distinguished ophthalmopathy from stable hyperthyroidism, reaching roughly 88% sensitivity and around 81% specificity in cross-validation and 80%/75% in testing.

The receptor was derived from a woman aged 18-29 years with Graves' hyperthyroidism. The specimen sequenced was blood. The rearranged chain carries TRBV5-5 and TRBJ2-1; TRBD1 is a possible D gene, resting on 5 matching bases. The CDR3 protein: CASLPTEYNEQFF. The base sequence is TGTGCCAGCCTCCCGACAGAATACAATGAGCAGTTCTTC.